The 27 T cell receptor beta chains below come from one sample, sequenced in a study of OX40 agonist ivuxolimab in advanced cancers. The protocol was immunoSEQ multiplex PCR, while the TCRdb copy is restricted to in-frame clones and leaves out a portion. This table has roughly 90,000 clones, around 83% appearing once. Sequencing used CD4+ or CD8+ T cells sorted from blood, obtained in a trial of the OX40 agonist ivuxolimab. Every receptor here comes from an adult with an advanced solid tumor such as melanoma, head and neck, liver or kidney cancer.

The V and J genes are TRBV7-2 and TRBJ2-1, with unresolved D. The V end lost 1 base, the J end lost 0 bases, and 10 bases lay between the germline ends. Germline values: CDR1 SGHTA, CDR2 FQGNSA. This CDR3 contains 16 residues. The CDR3, as DNA: TGTGCCAGCAGCTTAGGCCAGCTAAACTCCTACAATGAGCAGTTCTTC. Residues: CASSLGQLNSYNEQFF.

This chain uses TRBV5-1 with TRBJ1-1; D is perhaps TRBD1 (5 bases). Trimming took 2 bases from V and 4 from J, leaving 18 bases between them. Germline V lookup: CDR1 SGHRS, CDR2 YFSETQ. CDR3 length: 16 residues. DNA for the CDR3: TGCGCCAGCAGCTTTGGTGACCGTGGAGGGGCCACTGAAGCTTTCTTT. Its protein product is CASSFGDRGGATEAFF.

This clone occurred a few times. This chain links TRBV15 with TRBJ1-1; weak D call: TRBD1 (6 bases). The CDR3 consists of 16 residues. V shed 0 bases and J shed 6 bases, with 17 bases lying between them. Germline V gene lookup returns CDR1 LNHNV and CDR2 YYDKDF (reference sequence). As DNA, the CDR3 is TGTGCCACCAGCAGAGATCGGAGCAGGGACAAGGCTGAAGCTTTCTTT. It encodes CATSRDRSRDKAEAFF.

This chain joins TRBV11-2 and TRBJ1-2, with 7 bases identical to TRBD1. The junction had 10 bases not matched to a gene; V was cut back by 0 bases and J by 6 bases. This CDR3 region has 16 residues. Germline loops: CDR1 SGHAT, CDR2 FQNNGV. This CDR3 reads CASSLEAPTGRDGYTF. CDR3 DNA: TGTGCCAGCAGCTTAGAAGCCCCGACAGGGCGAGATGGCTACACCTTC.

V is TRBV6-5 and J is TRBJ2-5, with a tentative D call TRBD2 (6 bases). The J call may be mistaken, given a closer DNA end match to TRBJ2-7. The CDR3 runs 13 residues. CDR1 is MNHEY and CDR2 is SVGAGI in the germline V gene. CDR3 bases: TGTGCCAGCAGTTACCAGGAGGGAACCGAGCAGTACTTC. Translating gives CASSYQEGTEQYF.

V and J are TRBV28 and TRBJ2-3; TRBD2 is a possible D gene (6 bases). The CDR3 has 16 amino acids. Trimming stripped 10 bases from V and 6 bases from J, with 26 bases between. The germline V gene encodes CDR1 MDHEN and CDR2 SYDVKM. CDR3 region: CAIHSPRGQGGDTQYF. CDR3 bases: TGTGCCATACATTCTCCACGCGGTCAGGGAGGTGATACGCAGTATTTT.

V is TRBV6-1 and J is TRBJ1-2, with TRBD1 matching 7 bases. Germline loops: CDR1 MNHNS, CDR2 SASEGT. J was trimmed by 4 bases and V by 6 bases; bases with no gene match: 8. The CDR3 runs to 14 residues. The CDR3 region is CASSQQGQVYGYTF. CDR3 sequence (DNA): TGTGCCAGCAGCCAACAGGGGCAAGTCTATGGCTACACCTTC.

This clone was detected many times. This chain joins TRBV5-1 and TRBJ1-4, with a tentative D call TRBD1 (5 bases). The CDR3 consists of 15 residues. Trimming cost V 3 bases and J 5 bases, with 14 bases left between them. Germline V gives CDR1 SGHRS, CDR2 YFSETQ. The CDR3, as DNA: TGCGCCAGCAGCTCCACCGGGGCCGAAAATGAAAAACTGTTTTTT. As protein: CASSSTGAENEKLFF.

The V and J genes are TRBV19 and TRBJ2-1; TRBD2 matches at 8 bases. The J segment lost 13 bases and the V segment lost 6 bases, leaving 14 bases of the junction unmatched. Germline CDR1 is LNHDA and CDR2 is SQIVND (reference sequence). This CDR3 region has 14 residues. CDR3 residues: CASSVISGSVSQFF. In DNA form, the CDR3 reads TGTGCCAGTAGCGTTATCAGCGGGAGCGTTTCTCAGTTCTTC. The full variable domain, with the rest looked up from reference TRBV19 and TRBJ2-1, is DGGITQSPKYLFRKEGQNVTLSCEQNLNHDAMYWYRQDPGQGLRLIYYSQIVNDFQKGDIAEGYSVSREKKESFPLTVTSAQKNPTAFYLCASSVISGSVSQFFGPGTRLTVL.

CDR3 region: CASTPGRRMEKLFF. As DNA, the CDR3 is TGTGCCAGCACCCCCGGCCGGCGCATGGAAAAACTGTTTTTT. This chain connects TRBV28 to TRBJ1-4; the D is unclear. V dropped 7 bases and J dropped 8 bases, with 17 bases sitting between them. The germline CDR1 and CDR2 sequences are MDHEN and SYDVKM. CDR3 length equals 14 residues.

V gene TRBV25-1 combines with J gene TRBJ2-1; 7 bases map to TRBD2. The CDR3 has 15 amino acids. V shed 6 bases, J shed 4 bases, and the junction held 9 bases outside the gene matches. Germline values: CDR1 MGHDK, CDR2 SYGVNS. CDR3 sequence reads: CASRPRLAKYNEQFF. CDR3 DNA sequence: TGTGCCAGCAGACCCAGACTAGCAAAGTACAATGAGCAGTTCTTC.

This sequence joins TRBV7-6 and TRBJ2-1; D gene unclear. Trimming pared 4 bases from V and 4 bases from J, leaving 2 bases between. Looked up from germline, CDR1 is SGHVS and CDR2 is FNYEAQ. The CDR3 runs 11 residues. The CDR3 here is CASSYYNEQFF. The CDR3 DNA is TGTGCCAGCAGCTATTACAATGAGCAGTTCTTC.

The CDR3 sequence is CASSSFGGLSTDTQYF. CDR3 bases: TGTGCCAGCAGCTCCTTTGGGGGGCTAAGCACAGATACGCAGTATTTT. The rearrangement uses TRBV11-2 and TRBJ2-3; D may correspond to TRBD1 or TRBD2 (6 bases each). This CDR3 has 16 residues. V was pared by 4 bases and J by 0 bases, with 14 bases between. Per the germline V gene, CDR1 is SGHAT and CDR2 is FQNNGV.

J is TRBJ1-2 and V is TRBV19, with a possible D match to TRBD1 (5 bases). Trimming removed 1 base from V and 1 base from J, with 10 bases in between. Germline CDR1 LNHDA, CDR2 SQIVND (reference sequence). The CDR3 is 15 residues long. As DNA, the CDR3 is TGTGCCAGTAGTATAGGCGCAGGGATTAACTATGGCTACACCTTC. Protein: CASSIGAGINYGYTF.

This chain joins TRBV2 and TRBJ1-2; tentatively, D is TRBD1 (5 bases). The V end lost 3 bases, the J end lost 5 bases, and 16 bases lay between the germline ends. The CDR3 covers 15 residues. CDR1 and CDR2 from the germline V gene are SNHLY and FYNNEI. The CDR3 spells CASSDESGSIYGYTF. For the CDR3, the DNA is TGTGCCAGCAGTGACGAGTCAGGGTCAATTTATGGCTACACCTTC.

This clone was found once. The CDR3 ends on some other residue instead of the conserved phenylalanine or tryptophan, so this is likely a read error. This chain uses TRBV6-1 with TRBJ1-5; D may be TRBD1 (5 bases). The CDR3 is 12 amino acids. The germline CDR1 and CDR2 sequences are MNHNS and SASEGT. The ends were cut back, 7 bases at V and 7 bases at J, with 11 bases in the middle. The CDR3 DNA is TGTGCCAGCAAAAAAGGGGTCCAGCCCCAGCATCTT. It encodes CASKKGVQPQHL.

J is TRBJ1-2 and V is TRBV7-3, with a possible D match to TRBD1 (5 bases). The length of the CDR3 is 15 residues. The ends were cut back, 3 bases at V and 7 bases at J, with 18 bases in the middle. The germline V gene encodes CDR1 SGHTA and CDR2 FQGTGA. The CDR3 here is CASSLMPGLRVGYTF. CDR3 sequence (DNA): TGTGCCAGCAGCTTGATGCCGGGACTCAGGGTTGGCTACACCTTC. Drawing the rest from reference TRBV7-3 and TRBJ1-2, the complete variable domain is GAGVSQTPSNKVTEKGKYVELRCDPISGHTALYWYRQSLGQGPEFLIYFQGTGAADDSGLPNDRFFAVRPEGSVSTLKIQRTERGDSAVYLCASSLMPGLRVGYTFGSGTRLTVV.

The chain couples TRBV7-9 to TRBJ2-3, with D perhaps matching TRBD1 or TRBD2 (5 bases each). Deletions cut 3 bases from V and 1 base from J, with 14 bases between. Germline assignment: CDR1 SEHNR and CDR2 FQNEAQ (reference sequence). This CDR3 comprises 16 residues. For the CDR3, the DNA is TGTGCCAGCAGCTTTGGAGCAGGGACCCGCACAGATACGCAGTATTTT. As protein: CASSFGAGTRTDTQYF.

The V and J genes are TRBV2 and TRBJ1-4; D gene unclear. Per the germline V gene, CDR1 is SNHLY and CDR2 is FYNNEI. With 3 bases removed from V and 7 bases from J, the gap between germline ends came to 12 bases. This CDR3 is 14 amino acids long. This chain's CDR3 is CASSDRWAGEKLFF. CDR3 sequence (DNA): TGTGCCAGCAGTGATAGGTGGGCCGGTGAAAAACTGTTTTTT.

This clone was found once. This sequence joins TRBV5-1 and TRBJ2-5; 7 bases match TRBD1. This CDR3 region has 14 residues. The germline gives CDR1 SGHRS, CDR2 YFSETQ. V lost 2 bases and J lost 1; bases outside the gene matches: 2. The CDR3 DNA reads as TGCGCCAGCAGCTTACAGGGGCCCCAAGAGACCCAGTACTTC. It specifies CASSLQGPQETQYF.

J is TRBJ2-7 and V is TRBV2; D possibly corresponds to TRBD2 (6 bases). Germline V lookup: CDR1 SNHLY, CDR2 FYNNEI. The CDR3 sequence is 14 residues long. With 2 bases removed from V and 5 bases from J, the gap between germline ends came to 13 bases. CDR3 coding DNA: TGTGCCAGCAGTGAATCCGGGAGAATCGACGAGCAGTACTTC. It specifies CASSESGRIDEQYF.

For the CDR3, the DNA is TGTGCCAGCAGTCCCGGGGGGTTCGACTATGGCTACACCTTC. Translating gives CASSPGGFDYGYTF. The rearrangement uses TRBV28 and TRBJ1-2; D perhaps matches TRBD1 (5 bases). The V end was cut by 5 bases, the J end by 3 bases, with 13 bases between. The germline V gene encodes CDR1 MDHEN and CDR2 SYDVKM. CDR3 size: 14 residues.

V usage is TRBV9 and J usage is TRBJ2-3; D gene unclear. V was shortened by 0 bases and J by 6 bases, with 11 bases between the two germline ends. Germline CDR1 is SGDLS and CDR2 is YYNGEE. The CDR3 sequence is 14 residues long. This CDR3 is CASSVVARSDTQYF. DNA of the CDR3: TGTGCCAGCAGCGTAGTGGCTAGGTCCGATACGCAGTATTTT.

This rearrangement joins TRBV4-3 to TRBJ1-1; D gene unclear. From germline, CDR1 is LGHNA and CDR2 YSLEER. CDR3 length: 15 residues. Trimming removed 2 bases from V and 0 bases from J, with 10 bases in between. The CDR3 DNA sequence: TGCGCCAGCAGCCAATTCTCGGCAGTGAACACTGAAGCTTTCTTT. Translating gives CASSQFSAVNTEAFF.

The V gene is TRBV9, the J gene TRBJ1-1, with 9 bases aligning to TRBD1. This CDR3 is built from 14 residues. V shed 4 bases, J shed 2 bases, and the junction held 3 bases outside the gene matches. CDR1 and CDR2 from the germline V gene are SGDLS and YYNGEE. The CDR3 loop reads CASSKTGGNTEAFF. In DNA, the CDR3 is TGTGCCAGCAGCAAAACAGGGGGCAACACTGAAGCTTTCTTT.

The rearrangement joins TRBV5-1 to TRBJ2-3; unclear D gene. The CDR3 spans 13 residues. V gave up 4 bases and J gave up 2 bases, with 8 bases separating them. Germline V gives CDR1 SGHRS, CDR2 YFSETQ. DNA for the CDR3: TGCGCCAGCAGCGAAGGCCCCACAGATACGCAGTATTTT. It yields the protein CASSEGPTDTQYF.

This chain joins TRBV9 and TRBJ1-6; D is possibly TRBD1 (5 bases). Trimming took off 1 base at V and 7 bases at J, with 12 bases between the two ends. This CDR3 contains 15 residues. The germline V gene encodes CDR1 SGDLS and CDR2 YYNGEE. CDR3 in DNA: TGTGCCAGCAGCGTAAGGGCCGCAGGGAATTCACCCCTCCACTTT. Translating it yields CASSVRAAGNSPLHF.